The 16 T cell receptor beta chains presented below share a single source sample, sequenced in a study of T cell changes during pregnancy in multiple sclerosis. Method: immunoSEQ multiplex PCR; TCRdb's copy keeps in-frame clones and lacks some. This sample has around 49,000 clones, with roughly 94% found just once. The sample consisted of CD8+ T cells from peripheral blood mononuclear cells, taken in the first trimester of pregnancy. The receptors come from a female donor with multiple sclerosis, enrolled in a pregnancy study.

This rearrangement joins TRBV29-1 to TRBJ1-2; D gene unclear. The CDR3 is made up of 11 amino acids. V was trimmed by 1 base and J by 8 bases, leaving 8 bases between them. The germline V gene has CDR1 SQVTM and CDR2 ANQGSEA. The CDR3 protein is CSVEAVEGYTF. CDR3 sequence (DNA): TGCAGCGTTGAAGCGGTGGAGGGCTACACCTTC.

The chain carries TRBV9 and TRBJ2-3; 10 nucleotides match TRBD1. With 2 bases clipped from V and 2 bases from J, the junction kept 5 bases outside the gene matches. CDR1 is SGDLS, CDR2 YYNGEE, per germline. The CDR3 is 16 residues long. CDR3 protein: CASSVRDRGSTDTQYF. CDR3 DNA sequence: TGTGCCAGCAGCGTCCGGGACAGGGGATCCACAGATACGCAGTATTTT.

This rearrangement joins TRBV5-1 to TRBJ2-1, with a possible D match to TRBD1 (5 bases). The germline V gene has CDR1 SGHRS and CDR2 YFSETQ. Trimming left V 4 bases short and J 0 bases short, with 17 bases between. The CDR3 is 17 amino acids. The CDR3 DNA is TGCGCCAGCAGCCCCAGGGCGGAGTCGAGCTCCTACAATGAGCAGTTCTTC. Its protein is CASSPRAESSSYNEQFF.

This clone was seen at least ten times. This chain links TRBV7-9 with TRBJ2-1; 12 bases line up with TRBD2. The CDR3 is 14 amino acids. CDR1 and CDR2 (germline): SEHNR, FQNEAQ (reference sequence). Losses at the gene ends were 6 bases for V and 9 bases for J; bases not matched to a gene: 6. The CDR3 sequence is CASREGLAGFEQFF. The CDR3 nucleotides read TGTGCCAGCAGGGAAGGACTAGCGGGATTTGAGCAGTTCTTC.

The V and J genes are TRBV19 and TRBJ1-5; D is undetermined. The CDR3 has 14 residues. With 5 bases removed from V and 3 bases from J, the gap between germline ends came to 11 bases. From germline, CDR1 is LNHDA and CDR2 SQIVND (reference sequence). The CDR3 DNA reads TGTGCCAGTAGTCCCCGGTACTTCAATCAGCCCCAGCATTTT. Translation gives CASSPRYFNQPQHF.

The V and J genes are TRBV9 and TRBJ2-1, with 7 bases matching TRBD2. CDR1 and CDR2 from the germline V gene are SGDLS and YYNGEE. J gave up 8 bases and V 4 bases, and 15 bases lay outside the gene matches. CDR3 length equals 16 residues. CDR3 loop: CASSPSGRVSFDEQFF. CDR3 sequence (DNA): TGTGCCAGCAGCCCTAGCGGTCGAGTCTCATTCGATGAGCAGTTCTTC.

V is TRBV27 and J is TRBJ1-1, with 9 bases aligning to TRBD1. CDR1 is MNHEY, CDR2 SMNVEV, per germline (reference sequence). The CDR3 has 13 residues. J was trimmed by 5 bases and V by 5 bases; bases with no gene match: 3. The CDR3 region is CASSGQGLTEAFF. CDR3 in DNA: TGTGCCAGCAGTGGACAGGGGTTAACTGAAGCTTTCTTT.

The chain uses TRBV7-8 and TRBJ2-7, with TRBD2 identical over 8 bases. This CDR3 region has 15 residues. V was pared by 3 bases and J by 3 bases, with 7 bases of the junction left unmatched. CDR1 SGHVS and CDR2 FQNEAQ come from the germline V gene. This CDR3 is CASSFELADNYEQYF. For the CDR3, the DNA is TGTGCCAGCAGCTTCGAACTAGCGGACAACTACGAGCAGTACTTC. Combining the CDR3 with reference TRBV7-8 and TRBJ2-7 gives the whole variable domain GAGVSQSPRYKVAKRGQDVALRCDPISGHVSLFWYQQALGQGPEFLTYFQNEAQLDKSGLPSDRFFAERPEGSVSTLKIQRTQQEDSAVYLCASSFELADNYEQYFGPGTRLTVT.

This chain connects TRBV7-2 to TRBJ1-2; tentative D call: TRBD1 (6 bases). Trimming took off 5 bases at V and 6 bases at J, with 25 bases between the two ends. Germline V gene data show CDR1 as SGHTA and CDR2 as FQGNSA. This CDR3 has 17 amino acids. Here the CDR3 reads CASSPSGGARGFNGYTF. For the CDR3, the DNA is TGTGCCAGCAGCCCCTCGGGGGGCGCCAGAGGGTTCAATGGCTACACCTTC.

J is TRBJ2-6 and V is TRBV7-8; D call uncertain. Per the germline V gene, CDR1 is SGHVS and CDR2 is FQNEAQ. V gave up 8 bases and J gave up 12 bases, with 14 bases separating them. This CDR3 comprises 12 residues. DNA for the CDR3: TGTGCCAGCGCGGTTTCCCCTCTCGTCCTGACTTTC. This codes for CASAVSPLVLTF.

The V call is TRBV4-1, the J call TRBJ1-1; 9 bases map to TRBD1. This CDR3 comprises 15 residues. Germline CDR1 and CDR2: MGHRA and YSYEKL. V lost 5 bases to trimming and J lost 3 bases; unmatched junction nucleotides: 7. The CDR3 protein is CASSKPGTGYTEAFF. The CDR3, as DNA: TGCGCCAGCAGCAAACCCGGGACAGGGTACACTGAAGCTTTCTTT.

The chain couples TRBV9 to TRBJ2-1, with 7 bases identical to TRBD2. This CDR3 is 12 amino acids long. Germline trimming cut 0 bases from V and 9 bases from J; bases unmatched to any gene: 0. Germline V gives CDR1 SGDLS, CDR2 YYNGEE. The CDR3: CASSVGEGEQFF. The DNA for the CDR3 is TGTGCCAGCAGCGTAGGGGAGGGTGAGCAGTTCTTC.

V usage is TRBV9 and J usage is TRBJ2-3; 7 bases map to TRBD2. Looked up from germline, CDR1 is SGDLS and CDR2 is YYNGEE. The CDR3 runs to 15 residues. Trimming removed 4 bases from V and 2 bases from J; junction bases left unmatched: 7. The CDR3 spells CASSQTGRPTDTQYF. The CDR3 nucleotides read TGTGCCAGCAGCCAGACCGGGAGGCCCACAGATACGCAGTATTTT. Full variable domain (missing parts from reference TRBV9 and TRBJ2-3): DSGVTQTPKHLITATGQRVTLRCSPRSGDLSVYWYQQSLDQGLQFLIQYYNGEERAKGNILERFSAQQFPDLHSELNLSSLELGDSALYFCASSQTGRPTDTQYFGPGTRLTVL.

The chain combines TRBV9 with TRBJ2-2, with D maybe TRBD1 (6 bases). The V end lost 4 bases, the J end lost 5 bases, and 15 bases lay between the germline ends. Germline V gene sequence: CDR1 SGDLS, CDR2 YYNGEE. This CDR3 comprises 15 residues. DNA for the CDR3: TGTGCCAGCAGCCCCTACTTACAGGGAACCGGGGAGCTGTTTTTT. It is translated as CASSPYLQGTGELFF.

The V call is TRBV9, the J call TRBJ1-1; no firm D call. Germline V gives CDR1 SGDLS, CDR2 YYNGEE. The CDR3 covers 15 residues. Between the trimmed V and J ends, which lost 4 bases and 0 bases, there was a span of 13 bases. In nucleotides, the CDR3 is TGTGCCAGCAGCCCCCAGAGGGTTATGAACACTGAAGCTTTCTTT. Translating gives CASSPQRVMNTEAFF.

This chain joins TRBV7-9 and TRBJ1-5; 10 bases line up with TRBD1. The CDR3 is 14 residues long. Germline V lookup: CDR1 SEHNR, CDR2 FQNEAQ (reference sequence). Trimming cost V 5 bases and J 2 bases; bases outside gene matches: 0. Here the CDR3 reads CASSGTGGNQPQHF. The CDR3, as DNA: TGTGCCAGCAGCGGGACAGGGGGCAATCAGCCCCAGCATTTT. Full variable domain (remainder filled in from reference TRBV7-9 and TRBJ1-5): DTGVSQNPRHKITKRGQNVTFRCDPISEHNRLYWYRQTLGQGPEFLTYFQNEAQLEKSRLLSDRFSAERPKGSFSTLEIQRTEQGDSAMYLCASSGTGGNQPQHFGDGTRLSIL.